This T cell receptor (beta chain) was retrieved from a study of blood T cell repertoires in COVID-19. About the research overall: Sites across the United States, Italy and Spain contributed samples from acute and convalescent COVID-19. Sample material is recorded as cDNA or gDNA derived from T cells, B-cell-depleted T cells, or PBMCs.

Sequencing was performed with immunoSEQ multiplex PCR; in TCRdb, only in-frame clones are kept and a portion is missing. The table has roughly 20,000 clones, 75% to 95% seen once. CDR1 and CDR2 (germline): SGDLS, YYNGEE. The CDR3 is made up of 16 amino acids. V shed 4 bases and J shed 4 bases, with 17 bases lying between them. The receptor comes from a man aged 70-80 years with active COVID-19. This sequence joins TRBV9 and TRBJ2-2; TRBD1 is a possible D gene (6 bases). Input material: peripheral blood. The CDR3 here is CASSSRTASSTGELFF. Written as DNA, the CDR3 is TGTGCCAGCAGCTCCCGGACAGCCTCGAGCACCGGGGAGCTGTTTTTT.